The entry below gives a single T cell receptor beta chain sequence along with its context. Its antigen has not been determined. Base quality data are lacking; no much larger clone is found one base away. Library preparation employed the immunoSEQ multiplex PCR assay. Here the immuneACCESS table is served through TCRdb, limited to in-frame sequences with V and J called. Missing clones are a known gap in these copies; in checked studies unresolved V genes cover under half, and the rest lacks a known reason. This sample holds about 58,000 clones; 85% to 95% were observed only once. Around 3% of the sample comes from the top ten. The data are from a study of technical replicates of blood from a few donors (dated by TCRdb to 2016 to 2017). CDR1 and CDR2 are drawn from the germline V gene (reference sequence): GTSNPN, SVGIG. The CDR3, from cysteine to phenylalanine, totals 13 residues. Just the 39-base CDR3 DNA is kept, in frame starting at base 1. Clipping removes 7 bases from V and 0 bases from J, with 3 as the unmatched junction base count.

Recombination linked TRBV30 to TRBJ2-3; 8 central bases correspond to TRBD2. The sample consisted of PBMCs. The origin of this receptor is a human donor in good health. Some clones in this sample may be carry-over from other donors' samples. The CDR3 sequence is CASGTRSTDTQYF. The sequence in DNA is TGTGCCTCCGGGACTAGGAGCACAGATACGCAGTATTTT.